This TCR beta chain was profiled in a study of control samples from healthy donors and cancer patients (dated by TCRdb to the early 2020s). On this clone: The target of this receptor is not known. No per-base quality is available; no much larger clone lies one base away.

The library was made by the immunoSEQ multiplex PCR assay. TCRdb took this table from immuneACCESS and kept in-frame rearrangements with V and J called. Such tables lack part of the clones; where checked against another copy, unresolved V genes explain under half of the gap, and the rest is unexplained. Present in this sample are 90,000 to 100,000 clones, around three quarters of which were seen just once. The ten most abundant clones make up roughly a tenth of the sample. Germline trimming: 4 bases from V, 6 bases from J; junction bases outside gene matches: 8. In the germline V gene, CDR1 corresponds to SGHRS and CDR2 to YFSETQ. The CDR3 holds 15 amino acids from the cysteine to the phenylalanine. The retained sequence is limited to the CDR3, 45 bases, with the frame set at the first base.

Rearrangement joined TRBV5-1 to TRBJ2-1; TRBD1 lines up with 9 middle nucleotides. The sequenced sample was blood. The origin of this receptor is a woman aged 30 to 39 in good health. Here is the DNA: TGCGCCAGCAGCATCGGGACAGGGTCCCGCAATGAGCAGTTCTTC. This translates into CASSIGTGSRNEQFF. Outside the CDR3, residues come from the reference TRBV5-1 and TRBJ2-1 proteins, so the full variable domain is: KAGVTQTPRYLIKTRGQQVTLSCSPISGHRSVSWYQQTPGQGLQFLFEYFSETQRNKGNFPGRFSGRQFSNSRSEMNVSTLELGDSALYLCASSIGTGSRNEQFFGPGTRLTVL.